This section outlines one TCR beta chain sequence together with its context. Only in-frame clones appear in the TCRdb table, and some are missing; sequencing was by immunoSEQ multiplex PCR. The sample yields millions of clones, roughly 91% seen once. This sample is drawn from a study of shared clonotypes between healthy human individuals. Naive-designated CD8 cells lacked CD45RO, were positively enriched for CCR7, and omitted terminally differentiated effector memory CD45RA+ cells. Sequencing used naive CD8+ T cells from PBMCs. The clonotype originates from a man between 18 and 29 years old in good health. Some clones in this sample may be carry-over from other donors' samples.

The CDR3 DNA reads TGTGCCAGCAGTTTATTACGAATCGGCTACGAGCAGTACTTC. This gives the protein CASSLLRIGYEQYF. The rearrangement links TRBV28 to TRBJ2-7; D is unresolved. V was pared by 1 base and J by 3 bases, with 10 bases between. This CDR3 has 14 residues. CDR1 MDHEN and CDR2 SYDVKM come from the germline V gene. Combining the CDR3 with reference TRBV28 and TRBJ2-7 gives the whole variable domain DVKVTQSSRYLVKRTGEKVFLECVQDMDHENMFWYRQDPGLGLRLIYFSYDVKMKEKGDIPEGYSVSREKKERFSLILESASTNQTSMYLCASSLLRIGYEQYFGPGTRLTVT.